These T cell receptor beta chains were read from a single sample in a study of T cells in Graves' hyperthyroidism and ophthalmopathy. One entry per CDR3 protein, called by TCRdb with MiXCR from the multiplex PCR reads. Of 600,000 to 750,000 distinct CDR3 sequences listed, around 15% are singletons. Material for sequencing was blood. These receptors were collected from a man in his forties or fifties with Graves' hyperthyroidism. Both conserved end residues are trimmed from each CDR3.

v_gene: TRBV7-9; j_gene: TRBJ1-1; CDR3aa: ASSLYGDRGAF
v_gene: TRBV7-2; j_gene: TRBJ2-1; CDR3aa: AGSPLRLWTSGARDEQF
v_gene: TRBV3-1; j_gene: TRBJ1-1; CDR3aa: ASSQGTGGYTEAF
v_gene: TRBV9; j_gene: TRBJ1-1; CDR3aa: ASSVDGAHPEAF
v_gene: TRBV11-2; j_gene: TRBJ2-1; CDR3aa: ASRQVSGQYNEQF
v_gene: TRBV6-2/TRBV6-3; j_gene: TRBJ1-6; CDR3aa: ASRGSDNSPLH
v_gene: TRBV5-1; j_gene: TRBJ2-2; CDR3aa: ASGLAATNTGELF
v_gene: TRBV30; j_gene: TRBJ2-1; CDR3aa: AWSPYNEQF
v_gene: TRBV5-6; j_gene: TRBJ1-1; CDR3aa: ASSPQGFEAEAF
v_gene: TRBV18; j_gene: TRBJ1-3; CDR3aa: ASKQTGTSGNTIY
v_gene: TRBV10-2; j_gene: TRBJ2-1; CDR3aa: ASSEAGGSNNEQF
v_gene: TRBV4-2; j_gene: TRBJ1-2; CDR3aa: ASSQRDRGHYGYT
v_gene: TRBV6-5; j_gene: TRBJ2-3; CDR3aa: ASSSLLGTDTQY
v_gene: TRBV20-1; j_gene: TRBJ2-7; CDR3aa: SARALGTVSYEQY
v_gene: TRBV9; j_gene: TRBJ1-1; CDR3aa: ASSPRTRMNTEAF
v_gene: TRBV24-1; j_gene: TRBJ2-1; CDR3aa: ATSDPTSASYNEQF